This TCR beta chain was sequenced for a study of blood T cells in healthy people across ages. Primers used in a second PCR of about 7 to 11 cycles were a sample-barcoded 5' primer and a J-beta primer mix. Each cDNA molecule carried a tag from a template-switch adaptor that contained 12 random nucleotides. The yield of each sample was at least 3 million CDR3-containing paired-end reads. TCRdb re-analysed the 5' RACE reads in MiXCR, keeping a single row per CDR3 protein. The repertoire holds about 640,000 distinct CDR3 sequences, with approximately 30% as singletons. CDR3 length: 13 amino acids. Germline CDR1 and CDR2: SQVTM and ANQGSEA. V was clipped by 4 bases and J by 4 bases; unmatched bases: 5. In this sample, this clonotype turned up many times. Every donor gave 8 to 10 milliliters of peripheral blood.

The receptor was derived from a woman older than 75 in good health. Specimen: blood. The chain links TRBV29-1 to TRBJ2-5; 8 bases fit TRBD1. CDR3 residues: CSVGDRLGETQYF. The CDR3, as DNA: TGCAGCGTTGGGGACAGGCTAGGAGAGACCCAGTACTTC.